Shown below are 8 T cell receptor beta chains from a single sample sequenced in a study of blood T cells in healthy people across ages. Primers used in a second PCR of about 6 to 11 cycles were a sample-barcoded 5' primer and a J-beta primer mix. TCRdb fed the 5' RACE reads into MiXCR, producing one record per CDR3 protein. Of about 580,000 distinct CDR3 sequences listed, around 50% are singletons. Material: blood. The source of these receptors is a man at least 80 years old in good health.

This chain connects TRBV27 to TRBJ2-1; 9 nucleotides agree with TRBD2. CDR3 size: 16 residues. The V gene's germline CDR1 is MNHEY and CDR2 SMNVEV (reference sequence). The V and J ends lost 5 bases and 6 bases, in that order; junction bases with no gene match: 11. The CDR3, as DNA: TGTGCCAGCAGTCTCCCGACTAGCGGTAGTGGCAATGAGCAGTTCTTC. Its translation is CASSLPTSGSGNEQFF.

This chain joins TRBV10-3 and TRBJ1-2; possible D gene TRBD1, 6 bases. The germline CDR1 and CDR2 sequences are ENHRY and SYGVKD. CDR3 length equals 13 residues. Deletions cut 10 bases from V and 7 bases from J, with 19 bases between. The DNA for the CDR3 is TGTGCCACAGGGACACCCGCTACCCCTGGCTACACCTTC. Translated, it gives CATGTPATPGYTF.

The chain joins TRBV10-3 to TRBJ2-5; weak D call: TRBD1 (5 bases). Germline CDR1 ENHRY, CDR2 SYGVKD. The CDR3 runs to 14 residues. V was pared by 2 bases and J by 2 bases, with 9 bases between. CDR3 nucleotide sequence: TGTGCCATCAGTGAGAGACAGCATCAAGAGACCCAGTACTTC. It codes for CAISERQHQETQYF.

Comment on this clonotype: One junction end disagrees with the germline gene, perhaps due to a read error. CDR3 sequence (DNA): TGTGCCAGCATCCAAGCGGGAGGTTACAGTGAGCAGTTCTTC. Its protein product is CASIQAGGYSEQFF. V is TRBV12-3 or TRBV12-4 and J is TRBJ2-1, with 9 bases identical to TRBD2. This CDR3 has 14 residues.

Concerning this clonotype: Just one base apart from a much larger clone, this may be a read error. The chain employs TRBV6-5 and TRBJ2-1, with D perhaps being TRBD1 or TRBD2 (5 bases each). The J call may be in error: the DNA end matches TRBJ2-7 better. The length of the CDR3 is 15 residues. CDR1 and CDR2 from the germline V gene are MNHEY and SVGAGI. CDR3 region: CASSYYGATYNEQYF. CDR3 coding DNA: TGTGCCAGCAGTTATTACGGGGCGACCTACAATGAGCAGTACTTC.

J is TRBJ1-1 and V is TRBV10-3; D not certain. The CDR3 spans 12 residues. The germline V and J ends were trimmed by 6 bases and 4 bases, with 9 bases remaining between them. Germline values: CDR1 ENHRY, CDR2 SYGVKD. The CDR3, as DNA: TGTGCCATCAGCCCTGAGGGCACTGAAGCTTTCTTT. Amino acid sequence: CAISPEGTEAFF.

The J gene is TRBJ2-1, the V gene TRBV9, with D possibly being TRBD1 or TRBD2 (6 bases each). V was trimmed by 0 bases and J by 2 bases, leaving 9 bases between them. This CDR3 is 15 amino acids long. Germline values: CDR1 SGDLS, CDR2 YYNGEE. The CDR3 region is CASSVDGGPYNEQFF. The CDR3 nucleotides are TGTGCCAGCAGCGTAGACGGGGGCCCCTACAATGAGCAGTTCTTC.

About this clonotype itself: One base away lies a much larger clone, so this may be a sequencing read error. This sequence joins TRBV6-6 and TRBJ2-7; tentative D call: TRBD1 (5 bases). The J call may be wrong; the DNA end is better matched by TRBJ2-5. Germline V lookup: CDR1 MNHNY, CDR2 SVGAGI (reference sequence). The CDR3 spans 15 residues. The CDR3 bases are TGTGCCAGCACCTTCGCCAGGGTGGGAAGAGAGACCCAGTACTTC. Its protein product is CASTFARVGRETQYF.